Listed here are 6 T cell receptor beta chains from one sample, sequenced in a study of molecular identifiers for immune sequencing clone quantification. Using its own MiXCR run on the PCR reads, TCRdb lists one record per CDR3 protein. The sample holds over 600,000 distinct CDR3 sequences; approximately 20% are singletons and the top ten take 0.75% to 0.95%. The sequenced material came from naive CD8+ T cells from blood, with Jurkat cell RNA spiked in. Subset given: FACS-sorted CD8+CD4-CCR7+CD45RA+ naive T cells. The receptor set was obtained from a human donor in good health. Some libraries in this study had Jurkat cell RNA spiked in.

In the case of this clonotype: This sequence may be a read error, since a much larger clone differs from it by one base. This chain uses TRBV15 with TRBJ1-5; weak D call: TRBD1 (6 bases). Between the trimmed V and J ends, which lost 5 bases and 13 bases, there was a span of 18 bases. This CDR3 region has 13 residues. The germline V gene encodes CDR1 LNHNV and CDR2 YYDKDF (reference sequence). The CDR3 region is CATSLPATGPQHF. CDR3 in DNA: TGTGCCACCAGCCTACCCGCGACAGGTCCACAGCATTTT.

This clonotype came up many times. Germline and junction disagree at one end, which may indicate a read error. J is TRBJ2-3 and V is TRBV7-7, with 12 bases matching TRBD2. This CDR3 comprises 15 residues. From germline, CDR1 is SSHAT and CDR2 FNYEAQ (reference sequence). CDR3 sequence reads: CASSILAGGADTQYF. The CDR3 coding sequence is TGTGCTAGCAGCATACTAGCGGGAGGTGCAGATACGCAGTATTTT.

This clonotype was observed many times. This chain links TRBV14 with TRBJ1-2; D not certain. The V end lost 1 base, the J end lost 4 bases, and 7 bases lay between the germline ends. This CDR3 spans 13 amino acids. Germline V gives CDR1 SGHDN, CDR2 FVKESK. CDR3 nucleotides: TGTGCCAGCAGCCAAGTACAGCTCTATGGCTACACCTTC. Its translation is CASSQVQLYGYTF.

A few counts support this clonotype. For the CDR3, the DNA is TGTGCCAGCGGGGGACCACGGAGTGGCTATGGCTACACCTTC. Its protein product is CASGGPRSGYGYTF. The rearrangement links TRBV14 to TRBJ1-2, with TRBD1 as a possible D gene (5 bases). Germline V lookup: CDR1 SGHDN, CDR2 FVKESK. Trimming removed 8 bases at V and 4 bases at J, with 17 bases between. CDR3 length: 14 residues.

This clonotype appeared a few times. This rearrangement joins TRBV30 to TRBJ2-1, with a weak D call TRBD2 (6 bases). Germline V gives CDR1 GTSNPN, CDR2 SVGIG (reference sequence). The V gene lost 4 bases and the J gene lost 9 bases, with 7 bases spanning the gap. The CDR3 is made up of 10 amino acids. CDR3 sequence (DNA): TGTGCCTGGATAGCGGCTGAGCAGTTCTTC. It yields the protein CAWIAAEQFF.

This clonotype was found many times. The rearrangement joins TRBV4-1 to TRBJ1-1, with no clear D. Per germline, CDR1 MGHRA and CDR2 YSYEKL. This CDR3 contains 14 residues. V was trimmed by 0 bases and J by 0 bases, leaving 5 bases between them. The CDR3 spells CASSQDPVNTEAFF. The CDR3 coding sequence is TGCGCCAGCAGCCAAGATCCCGTGAACACTGAAGCTTTCTTT.